Listed below are T cell receptor beta chains from one sample, sequenced in a study of cytomegalovirus exposure and HLA in healthy donors. The assay was immunoSEQ multiplex PCR, and TCRdb's table has in-frame clones only and misses some. This sample has about 93,000 clones; 60% to 85% occur once, and the top ten carry roughly 2%. Source material: PBMCs. The origin of the receptors is a boy between 10 and 17 years old in good health and CMV-seronegative. The CDR3 runs from the conserved cysteine through the conserved F or W. Fields, in order: clone size, V gene, J gene, CDR3 protein. Size tells how often a clone was seen (once, few, many) or the class of an expanded clone, and some rows leave it out.

.,TRBV2,TRBJ2-7,CASSSDRQASYEQYF
.,TRBV19,TRBJ2-7,CASSTSDRGEQYF
.,TRBV14,TRBJ2-7,CASSLSPPKRASYEQYF
once,TRBV6-5,TRBJ1-1,CASSSYGAEAFF
.,TRBV30,TRBJ1-2,CAWSVQNYGYTF
.,TRBV6-1,TRBJ2-7,CASSFLGGEAYEQYF
.,TRBV2,TRBJ1-4,CASQGATNEKLFF
few,TRBV4-1,TRBJ2-7,CASSPNQRGFNEQYF
.,TRBV6-5,TRBJ1-2,CASSYSGSAYGYTF
.,TRBV28,TRBJ1-2,CASSPGQNYGYTF
.,TRBV28,TRBJ2-1,CASRPGLATRPYNDEQFF
.,TRBV27,TRBJ2-7,CASGLAGGYEQYF
.,TRBV28,TRBJ2-1,CASSLMRSLNEQFF
.,TRBV2,TRBJ1-5,CASSGVTGQTLNQPQHF
.,TRBV2,TRBJ1-5,CASSEGAYGQGENQPQHF
few,TRBV5-4,TRBJ1-3,CASSLRGSSGNTIYF
few,TRBV5-6,TRBJ1-1,CASSLLNRVKLTEAFF
.,TRBV30,TRBJ1-2,CAWSVTGGYGYTF
.,TRBV18,TRBJ1-2,CASSPKGQDYGYTF
.,TRBV19,TRBJ2-1,CASSRDIYNEQFF
once,TRBV28,TRBJ1-1,CATGIIHTEAFF
.,TRBV4-2,TRBJ2-5,CASSQLEDQETQYF
.,TRBV5-1,TRBJ2-3,CASSLTTTGTDTQYF
.,TRBV9,TRBJ2-1,CASSVVSGRNEQFF
.,TRBV9,TRBJ2-1,CASSVGSAHNEQFF
.,TRBV7-9,TRBJ1-1,CASSLAAPEAFF
.,TRBV30,TRBJ2-5,CAWTGDRTQYF
.,TRBV29-1,TRBJ2-7,CSVEYGRGNSGGSYEQYF
.,TRBV19,TRBJ1-5,CASSIAYGNQPQHF
.,TRBV4-3,TRBJ2-5,CASSQVGGSHETQYF
.,TRBV19,TRBJ1-6,CATEDRANSPLHF
.,TRBV11-2,TRBJ2-6,CASRQQGITGANVLTF
.,TRBV5-4,TRBJ2-7,CASSLSGTYEQYF
once,TRBV4-3,TRBJ1-2,CASSQEAGFHYGYTF
.,TRBV28,TRBJ1-5,CASSFTGTGALQPQHF
.,TRBV5-4,TRBJ1-2,CASRLGGGYGYTF
.,TRBV6-5,TRBJ1-2,CAIRRTGNYGYTF
.,TRBV7-6,TRBJ2-1,CASSPSGQGATSYNEQFF
.,TRBV27,TRBJ1-2,CASSPRGDTHGYTF
once,TRBV28,TRBJ1-2,CASSMTGILLYGYTF
.,TRBV28,TRBJ2-5,CASSFQLAGETQYF
.,TRBV28,TRBJ1-1,CASSFRYTEAFF